The 2 T cell receptor beta chains listed next were all sequenced from one sample in a study of blood T cell repertoires in COVID-19. TCRdb's copy holds only in-frame clones and misses some; the assay was immunoSEQ multiplex PCR. Among around 130,000 clones listed, 84% were seen once. Sequences were obtained from PBMCs or T cells enriched from blood (not recorded which). Source of these receptors: a woman aged 18-29 years who had been exposed to COVID-19.

The chain recombines TRBV5-1 with TRBJ2-1; 12 bases map to TRBD2. With V trimmed by 6 bases and J by 3 bases, 13 bases remained unmatched. This CDR3 has 18 residues. From germline, CDR1 is SGHRS and CDR2 YFSETQ. The CDR3 sequence is CASTPGQPGLAGYNEQFF. The CDR3 DNA reads as TGCGCCAGCACCCCGGGACAGCCGGGACTAGCGGGCTACAATGAGCAGTTCTTC. The whole variable domain, remainder taken from reference TRBV5-1 and TRBJ2-1, is KAGVTQTPRYLIKTRGQQVTLSCSPISGHRSVSWYQQTPGQGLQFLFEYFSETQRNKGNFPGRFSGRQFSNSRSEMNVSTLELGDSALYLCASTPGQPGLAGYNEQFFGPGTRLTVL.

CDR3 in amino acids: CASSVGAGLLTGELFF. The CDR3 DNA reads as TGTGCCAGCAGCGTAGGTGCGGGACTCCTAACCGGGGAGCTGTTTTTT. The rearrangement links TRBV9 to TRBJ2-2; maybe TRBD2 (6 bases). The germline CDR1 and CDR2 sequences are SGDLS and YYNGEE. Trimming shortened V by 0 bases and J by 5 bases, and 14 bases separated the two germline ends. This CDR3 has 16 residues. Filled out from reference TRBV9 and TRBJ2-2, the complete variable domain reads DSGVTQTPKHLITATGQRVTLRCSPRSGDLSVYWYQQSLDQGLQFLIQYYNGEERAKGNILERFSAQQFPDLHSELNLSSLELGDSALYFCASSVGAGLLTGELFFGEGSRLTVL.